The 9 T cell receptor beta chains below were found in one sample sequenced in a study of cytomegalovirus exposure and HLA in healthy donors. PCR employed 60 Vbeta and 13 Jbeta primers. Clones were read by immunoSEQ multiplex PCR, and TCRdb kept only the in-frame ones, dropping some. The table lists 40,000 to 60,000 clones. The sample comprised PBMCs. Receptor source: a man in his forties in good health and CMV-seropositive.

The rearrangement joins TRBV2 to TRBJ1-5; no clear D gene. The CDR3 is 14 residues long. V dropped 2 bases and J dropped 2 bases, with 7 bases sitting between them. Germline V lookup: CDR1 SNHLY, CDR2 FYNNEI. The CDR3 loop is CASSENSGNQPQHF. As DNA, the CDR3 is TGTGCCAGCAGTGAAAACAGTGGCAATCAGCCCCAGCATTTT.

The rearrangement joins TRBV5-1 to TRBJ2-7; 9 nucleotides line up with TRBD2. V gave up 7 bases and J gave up 2 bases; unmatched junction bases: 10. Germline V gene lookup returns CDR1 SGHRS and CDR2 YFSETQ. This CDR3 spans 15 amino acids. The CDR3 spells CASHLTAGGTYEQYF. As DNA, the CDR3 is TGCGCCAGCCACCTTACAGCGGGGGGAACCTACGAGCAGTACTTC.

V gene TRBV29-1 combines with J gene TRBJ2-1; 8 bases map to TRBD1. Germline V lookup: CDR1 SQVTM, CDR2 ANQGSEA. J was trimmed by 15 bases and V by 4 bases; bases with no gene match: 14. This CDR3 spans 13 amino acids. As DNA, the CDR3 is TGCAGCGTTGCAAGTCGGACAGGGCCCGGGAGGTTCTTC. Protein product: CSVASRTGPGRFF.

The chain employs TRBV4-3 and TRBJ1-2; D is unclear. The germline V and J ends were trimmed by 0 bases and 8 bases, with 13 bases remaining between them. Germline V gene lookup returns CDR1 LGHNA and CDR2 YSLEER. CDR3 length: 14 amino acids. CDR3: CASSQDGGLGGYTF. CDR3 DNA: TGCGCCAGCAGCCAAGATGGCGGGCTGGGGGGCTACACCTTC.

This sequence joins TRBV2 and TRBJ2-3, with 8 nucleotides matching TRBD2. This CDR3 has 15 residues. Germline V gives CDR1 SNHLY, CDR2 FYNNEI. The CDR3: CATGGQSGGPDTQYF. The CDR3 region has the DNA TGTGCGACTGGGGGGCAAAGCGGGGGTCCCGATACGCAGTATTTT.

This chain connects TRBV7-9 to TRBJ2-3; a possible D gene is TRBD1 (6 bases). The CDR3 has 14 residues. V dropped 0 bases and J dropped 5 bases, with 9 bases sitting between them. Germline V gene data show CDR1 as SEHNR and CDR2 as FQNEAQ (reference sequence). CDR3 DNA sequence: TGTGCCAGCAGCTTAGCTTTAGGGGGAGATACGCAGTATTTT. This gives the protein CASSLALGGDTQYF. The complete variable domain, with remaining parts taken from reference TRBV7-9 and TRBJ2-3, reads DTGVSQNPRHKITKRGQNVTFRCDPISEHNRLYWYRQTLGQGPEFLTYFQNEAQLEKSRLLSDRFSAERPKGSFSTLEIQRTEQGDSAMYLCASSLALGGDTQYFGPGTRLTVL.

CDR3 residues: CASGRQGAGREQYF. DNA for the CDR3: TGTGCCAGCGGGCGACAGGGGGCGGGCAGGGAGCAGTACTTC. The chain has TRBV7-2 and TRBJ2-7, with 10 bases matching TRBD1. Germline CDR1 SGHTA, CDR2 FQGNSA. CDR3 length: 14 residues. Germline trimming cut 8 bases from V and 7 bases from J; bases unmatched to any gene: 11. The variable domain in full, completed from reference TRBV7-2 and TRBJ2-7, reads GAGVSQSPSNKVTEKGKDVELRCDPISGHTALYWYRQSLGQGLEFLIYFQGNSAPDKSGLPSDRFSAERTGGSVSTLTIQRTQQEDSAVYLCASGRQGAGREQYFGPGTRLTVT.

The rearrangement uses TRBV7-2 and TRBJ1-5, with 9 nucleotides matching TRBD1. After removal of 5 bases from V and 2 bases from J, the junction contained 7 bases not matched to a gene. This CDR3 is 16 amino acids long. Germline V gene data show CDR1 as SGHTA and CDR2 as FQGNSA. CDR3 in amino acids: CASSPGTGYGNQPQHF. CDR3 DNA: TGTGCCAGCAGCCCCGGGACAGGGTATGGCAATCAGCCCCAGCATTTT.

The chain employs TRBV11-1 and TRBJ2-1; 10 positions agree with TRBD2. Looked up from germline, CDR1 is SGHAT and CDR2 is FQDESV (reference sequence). This CDR3 is built from 17 residues. V gave up 5 bases and J gave up 1 base; unmatched junction bases: 8. In DNA, the CDR3 is TGTGCCAGCAGCCACCGGACTAGCGGTTATTCCTACAATGAGCAGTTCTTC. Translating gives CASSHRTSGYSYNEQFF.